Described below is a single T cell receptor beta chain sequence and its context. It has no known antigen specificity. The sample holds no much larger clone one base away, and base qualities are not on file. This specimen comes from a study of T cell therapy after organ transplantation (dated by TCRdb to between 2018 and 2021). The study in broad terms: Therapy products were autologous CMV-specific T cells expanded in vitro for about 13 days with a peptide pool of 30 HLA class I and II CMV epitopes. Patients were given up to 6 doses of T cells at 2-week intervals and were followed for roughly 30 weeks after finishing therapy. Of the ten patients, eight were classified as clinical responders and two as nonresponders. A median of 1.92 x 10^8 CMV-specific T cells was administered to patients across 2 to 6 intravenous infusions. An open-label phase I trial of autologous CMV-specific adoptive T cell therapy in solid-organ transplant recipients was the basis for the study, which was a follow-up TRBV repertoire analysis. Pretherapy peripheral blood samples were collected before commencement of T cell therapy. Long-term post-therapy samples were available for only 8 of the 10 patients. Broad study findings and their caveats: Assessment of confounders such as concurrent antirejection and antiviral medications was prevented by the small cohort. Fold change in CD8 clonality after therapy was inversely correlated with pretherapy clonality, suggesting that less biased repertoires were more receptive to remodeling. Before therapy, nonresponders had marked clonal expansions, and after therapy the repertoires of nonresponders changed only minimally. Reconstitution after therapy appeared to involve both transferred clonotypes and endogenous clonotypes that were not detected in the therapy products. The small number of expansions detected in nonresponders may be due to reduced sample coverage caused by poor CD8+ T cell yield.

The sample's time point label, decoded: before start of T cell therapy. The patients had received solid-organ transplants and had drug-resistant/recurrent cytomegalovirus. Ten trial participants were selected for repertoire analysis based on availability of post-therapy peripheral blood mononuclear cells. A BD FACSAria III was used to sort viable CD3+CD8+CD4- lymphocytes from PBMCs. The Qiagen DNeasy Kit was used to extract genomic DNA from the sorted cells. TRB CDR3 regions were amplified from genomic DNA with the immunoSEQ two-step, bias-controlled multiplex PCR assay. CDR3 libraries were sequenced on an Illumina NextSeq 500. The study's own analysis went as follows. Initial alignment and bioinformatics, including bias normalization against synthetic CDR3 analogs, were performed with the immunoSEQ Analyzer platform. V, D and J genes were annotated according to IMGT database definitions. Additional TRBV analyses were carried out with default settings in VDJtools version 1.1.10 and the R package tcR version 2.2.1.11. For the GLIPH analysis, version 1.0 was run with default settings. For CDR3 sequences with at least 5 reads, significant changes in clonotype frequency were assessed with a 2-sided binomial test and Benjamini-Hochberg correction (alpha = 0.01). TCRdb obtained this table from immuneACCESS and retained in-frame rearrangements with V and J assigned. These tables miss some clones; where compared with another copy, unresolved V genes account for less than half of the shortfall, and the remainder is unexplained. D and trimming come from the DNA, and the V and J calls and clone size come from that table. The sample table contains some 48,000 clones; only one count was recorded for approximately 94% of them. The top ten clones comprise about 2.9% of the sample.

Here the sequenced sample was CD8+ T cells from blood, taken before autologous CMV-specific T cell therapy. The sequence was collected from a human patient who had received a solid organ transplant and had CMV disease.

The CDR3: CASSLVGDEQYF. The nucleotide sequence reads as follows: TGTGCCAGCAGCTTAGTGGGCGACGAGCAGTACTTC. This sequence uses TRBV7-9 and TRBJ2-7; the D gene remains uncertain. CDR1 and CDR2 are read off the germline V gene (reference sequence) as SEHNR and FQNEAQ. Cut back by 1 base and 5 bases, the V and J ends lie 6 bases apart. Including the terminal cysteine and phenylalanine, the CDR3 comprises 12 residues. The entry retains the CDR3 DNA only, 36 bases that are in frame from base 1.